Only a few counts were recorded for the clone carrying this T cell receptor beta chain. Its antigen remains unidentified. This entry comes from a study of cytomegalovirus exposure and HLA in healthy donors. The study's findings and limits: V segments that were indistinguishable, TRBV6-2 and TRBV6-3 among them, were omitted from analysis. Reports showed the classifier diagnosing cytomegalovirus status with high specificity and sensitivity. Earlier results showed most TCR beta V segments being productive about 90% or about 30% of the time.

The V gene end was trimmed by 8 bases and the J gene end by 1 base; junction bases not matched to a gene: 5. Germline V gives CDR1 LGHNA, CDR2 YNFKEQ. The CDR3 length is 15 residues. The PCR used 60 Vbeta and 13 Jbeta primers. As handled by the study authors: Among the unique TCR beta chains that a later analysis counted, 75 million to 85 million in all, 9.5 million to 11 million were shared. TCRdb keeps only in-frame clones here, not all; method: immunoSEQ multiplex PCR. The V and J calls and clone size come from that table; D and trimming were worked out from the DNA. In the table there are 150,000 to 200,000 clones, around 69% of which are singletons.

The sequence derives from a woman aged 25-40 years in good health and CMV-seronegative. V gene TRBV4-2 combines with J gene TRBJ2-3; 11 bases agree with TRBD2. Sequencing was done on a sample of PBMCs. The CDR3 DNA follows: TGTGCCAGCCGCTGGACTAGCGGGCGCACAGATACGCAGTATTTT. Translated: CASRWTSGRTDTQYF.